This T cell receptor (beta chain) was sequenced in a study of blood T cell repertoires in COVID-19. With 4 bases clipped from V and 9 bases from J, the junction kept 9 bases outside the gene matches. Germline-derived CDR1 and CDR2 are SGHRS and YFSETQ. The CDR3 totals 15 residues. Per the original data handling: Researchers report that nucleated cell counts were estimated from reference gene primer amplification. The repertoire was sequenced with immunoSEQ multiplex PCR; TCRdb's copy has only in-frame clones and lacks some. V, J and clone size are taken as reported in that table, and D and trimming were inferred from the DNA itself. The table shows 250,000 to 300,000 clones, with about 90% occurring only once.

Sample: peripheral blood. The chain employs TRBV5-1 and TRBJ2-1; TRBD2 aligns across 11 bases. The sequence was obtained from a woman in her seventies with COVID-19, enrolled during active disease. CDR3 amino acids: CASSSTSGRGIEQFF. The DNA for the CDR3 is TGCGCCAGCAGCAGTACTAGCGGGAGAGGGATTGAGCAGTTCTTC.